This T cell receptor beta chain was obtained from a study of metastatic and nonmetastatic thyroid tumors (dated by TCRdb to the early 2020s). In the study overall: Repertoires were compared across peripheral blood and tumor or nodule tissue samples from malignant and benign thyroid patients.

Receptor libraries were prepared by PCR. The sequencer listed for this sample is Illumina HiSeq 4000. The TCR beta-chain CDR3 region of each patient was profiled by high-throughput sequencing. Concerning the study's data processing: Drawing on CDR3 differences between clinicopathological groups, the researchers built a classifier meant to tell apart patients with distant-metastatic papillary thyroid cancer. The Shannon index was used to measure repertoire diversity, and the Morisita-Horn index was used to measure how similar tumor and blood repertoires were. Using fastp trimming at Q25 and MiXCR clonotype assembly, TCRdb reanalyzed the public sequencing data and kept in-frame beta chains. These V and J calls are TCRdb output, not the study's own analysis. Across this sample there are tens of thousands of clones, with roughly a quarter seen only once. The top ten constitute approximately 16% of the sample.

No patient had received any treatment before thyroid surgery. Using T-cell receptor beta sequencing, the study looked back at clinical samples from patients collected from about 2011 to 2019. This clone was seen a handful of times. Its antigen target is currently unknown. There are no base qualities to consult, and no much larger clone falls within one base. At the DNA level, this CDR3 is encoded by other sequences in the same sample as well. General study outcomes and caveats: In both blood and tumor samples, malignant tumors were reported to have significantly higher TCR beta diversity than benign nodules.

V lost 6 bases and J lost 6 bases; the stretch between them is 14 bases long. Sequences MNHNS (CDR1) and SASEGT (CDR2) are obtained from the germline V gene. The CDR3 numbers 13 residues from cysteine through phenylalanine. The read is trimmed to its CDR3 DNA, 39 bases read in frame from base 1. The clonotype was recovered from a male donor with papillary thyroid cancer or a benign thyroid nodule (not recorded which). Some clones in this sample may be carry-over from other donors' samples. Recombination connected TRBV6-1 to TRBJ1-1, with TRBD1 perhaps the D gene, on 5 matching bases. Sequenced material: blood. The CDR3 in this case is CASSPGTGAEAFF. The DNA is TGTGCCAGCAGCCCCGGTACGGGGGCTGAAGCTTTCTTT.